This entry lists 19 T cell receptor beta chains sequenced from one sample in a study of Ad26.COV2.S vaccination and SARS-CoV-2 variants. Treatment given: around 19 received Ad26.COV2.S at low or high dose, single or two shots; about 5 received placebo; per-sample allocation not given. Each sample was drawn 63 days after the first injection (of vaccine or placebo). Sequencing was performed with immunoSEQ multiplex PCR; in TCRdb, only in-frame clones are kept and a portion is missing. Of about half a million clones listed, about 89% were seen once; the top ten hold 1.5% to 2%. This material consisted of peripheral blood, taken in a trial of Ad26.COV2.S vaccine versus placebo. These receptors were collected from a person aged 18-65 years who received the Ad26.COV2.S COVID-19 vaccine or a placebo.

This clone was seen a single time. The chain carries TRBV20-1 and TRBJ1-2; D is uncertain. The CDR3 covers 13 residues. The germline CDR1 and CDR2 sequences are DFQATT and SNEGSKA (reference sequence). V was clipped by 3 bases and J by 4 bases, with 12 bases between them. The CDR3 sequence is CSASPGTLYGYTF. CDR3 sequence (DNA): TGCAGTGCTAGTCCAGGCACTCTCTATGGCTACACCTTC.

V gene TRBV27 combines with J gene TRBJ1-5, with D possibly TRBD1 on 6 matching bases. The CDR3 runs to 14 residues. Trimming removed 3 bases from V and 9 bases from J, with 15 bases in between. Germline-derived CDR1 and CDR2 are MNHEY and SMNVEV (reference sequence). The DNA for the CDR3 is TGTGCCAGCAGTTTTGCGGGGGCGCTGGGGCCCCAGCATTTT. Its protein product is CASSFAGALGPQHF.

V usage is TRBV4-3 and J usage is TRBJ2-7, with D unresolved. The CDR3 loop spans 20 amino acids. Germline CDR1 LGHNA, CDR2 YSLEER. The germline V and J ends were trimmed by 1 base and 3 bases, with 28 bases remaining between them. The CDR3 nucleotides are TGCGCCAGCAGCCAAGTTCAGCAGCCACCAACGAGCTCTCGATACTACGAGCAGTACTTC. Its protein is CASSQVQQPPTSSRYYEQYF.

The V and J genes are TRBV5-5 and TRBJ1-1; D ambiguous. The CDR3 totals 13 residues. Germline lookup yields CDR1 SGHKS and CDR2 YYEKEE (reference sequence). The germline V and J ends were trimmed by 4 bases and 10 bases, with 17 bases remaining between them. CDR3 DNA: TGTGCCAGCAGCACCGGCCCGGACCTGGGAGCTTTCTTT. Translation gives CASSTGPDLGAFF. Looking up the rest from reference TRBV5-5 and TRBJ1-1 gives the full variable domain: DAGVTQSPTHLIKTRGQQVTLRCSPISGHKSVSWYQQVLGQGPQFIFQYYEKEERGRGNFPDRFSARQFPNYSSELNVNALLLGDSALYLCASSTGPDLGAFFGQGTRLTVV.

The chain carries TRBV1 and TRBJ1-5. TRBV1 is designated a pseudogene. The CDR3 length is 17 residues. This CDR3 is CTSSQFPDGGEGQPQHF. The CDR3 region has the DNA TGCACCAGCAGCCAATTTCCCGACGGGGGAGAGGGTCAGCCCCAGCATTTT.

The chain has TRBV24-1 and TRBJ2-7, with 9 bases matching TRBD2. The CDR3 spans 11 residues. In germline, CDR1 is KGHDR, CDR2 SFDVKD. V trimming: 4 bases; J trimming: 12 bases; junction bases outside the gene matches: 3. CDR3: CATSDGTSLYF. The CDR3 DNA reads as TGTGCCACCAGTGACGGGACTAGCCTGTACTTC.

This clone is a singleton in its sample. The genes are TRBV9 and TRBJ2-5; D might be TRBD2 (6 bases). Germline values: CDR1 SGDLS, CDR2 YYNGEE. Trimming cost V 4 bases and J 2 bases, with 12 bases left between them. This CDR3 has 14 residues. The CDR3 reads CASSPRLEQETQYF. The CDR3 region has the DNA TGTGCCAGCAGCCCTCGACTAGAGCAAGAGACCCAGTACTTC. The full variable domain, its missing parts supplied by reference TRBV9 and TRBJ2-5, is DSGVTQTPKHLITATGQRVTLRCSPRSGDLSVYWYQQSLDQGLQFLIQYYNGEERAKGNILERFSAQQFPDLHSELNLSSLELGDSALYFCASSPRLEQETQYFGPGTRLLVL.

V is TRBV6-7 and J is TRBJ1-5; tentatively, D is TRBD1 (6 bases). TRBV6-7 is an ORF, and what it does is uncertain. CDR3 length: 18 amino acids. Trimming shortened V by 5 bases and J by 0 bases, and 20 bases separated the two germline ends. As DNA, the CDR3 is TGTGCCAGCAGTGGGGCGGCACAGGGACCCAATAGCAATCAGCCCCAGCATTTT. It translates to CASSGAAQGPNSNQPQHF.

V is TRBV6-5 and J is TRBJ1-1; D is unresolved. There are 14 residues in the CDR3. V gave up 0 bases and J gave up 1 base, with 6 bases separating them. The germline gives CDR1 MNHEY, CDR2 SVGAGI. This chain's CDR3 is CASSYSRQNTEAFF. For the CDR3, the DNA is TGTGCCAGCAGTTACTCTCGACAGAACACTGAAGCTTTCTTT.

The CDR3, as DNA: TGTGCCAGCAGTGTTGGTGAAGCTTTCTTT. Amino acid sequence: CASSVGEAFF. This sequence joins TRBV2 and TRBJ1-1; D uncertain. The V gene lost 4 bases and the J gene lost 7 bases, with 4 bases spanning the gap. Per germline, CDR1 SNHLY and CDR2 FYNNEI. The length of the CDR3 is 10 residues.

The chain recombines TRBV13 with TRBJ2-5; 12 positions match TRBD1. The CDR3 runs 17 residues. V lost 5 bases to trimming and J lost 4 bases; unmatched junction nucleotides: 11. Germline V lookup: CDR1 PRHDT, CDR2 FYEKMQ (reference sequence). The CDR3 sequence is CASSPTPGTGGGETQYF. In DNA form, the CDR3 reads TGTGCCAGCAGCCCTACCCCCGGGACAGGGGGCGGAGAGACCCAGTACTTC.

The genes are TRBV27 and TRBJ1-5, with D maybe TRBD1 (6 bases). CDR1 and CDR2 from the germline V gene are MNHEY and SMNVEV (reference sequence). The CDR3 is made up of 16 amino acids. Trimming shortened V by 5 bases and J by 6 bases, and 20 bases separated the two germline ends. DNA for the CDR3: TGTGCCAGCAGTCCTCGTCGGGGGGCCCTTACTCAGCCCCAGCATTTT. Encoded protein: CASSPRRGALTQPQHF.

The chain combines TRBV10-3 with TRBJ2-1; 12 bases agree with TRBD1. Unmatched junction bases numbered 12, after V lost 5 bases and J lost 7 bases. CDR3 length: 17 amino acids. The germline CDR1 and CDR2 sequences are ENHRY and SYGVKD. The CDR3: CAISFPTSGQGANEQFF. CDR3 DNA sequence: TGTGCCATCAGTTTTCCCACCTCGGGACAGGGGGCTAATGAGCAGTTCTTC.

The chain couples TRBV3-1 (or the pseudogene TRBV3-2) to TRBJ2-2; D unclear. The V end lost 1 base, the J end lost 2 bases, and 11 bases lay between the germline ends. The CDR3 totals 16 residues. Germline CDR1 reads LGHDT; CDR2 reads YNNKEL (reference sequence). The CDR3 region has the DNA TGTGCCAGCAGCCAAGTTGCCAGCTTAAACACCGGGGAGCTGTTTTTT. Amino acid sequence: CASSQVASLNTGELFF.

The CDR3 is CASSLDKVQGVPSGANVLTF. In DNA form, the CDR3 reads TGTGCCAGCAGCTTAGACAAGGTACAGGGTGTTCCCTCTGGGGCCAACGTCCTGACTTTC. The chain combines TRBV11-3 with TRBJ2-6, with D perhaps matching TRBD1 (6 bases). Trimming pared 0 bases from V and 0 bases from J, leaving 18 bases between. This CDR3 is 20 amino acids long. Per the germline V gene, CDR1 is SGHNT and CDR2 is YENEEA.

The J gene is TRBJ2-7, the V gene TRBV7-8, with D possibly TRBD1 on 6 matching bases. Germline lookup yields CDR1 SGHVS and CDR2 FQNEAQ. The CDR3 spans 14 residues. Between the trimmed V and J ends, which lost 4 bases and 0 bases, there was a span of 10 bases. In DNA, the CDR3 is TGTGCCAGCAGCTCCCAGGGGCTCTCCTACGAGCAGTACTTC. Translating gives CASSSQGLSYEQYF.

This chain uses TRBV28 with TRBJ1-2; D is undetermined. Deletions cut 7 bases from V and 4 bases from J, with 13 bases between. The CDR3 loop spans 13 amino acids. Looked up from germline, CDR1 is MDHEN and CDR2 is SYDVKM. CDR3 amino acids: CASTSSPLYGYTF. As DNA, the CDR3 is TGTGCCAGCACCTCGAGTCCCCTCTATGGCTACACCTTC.

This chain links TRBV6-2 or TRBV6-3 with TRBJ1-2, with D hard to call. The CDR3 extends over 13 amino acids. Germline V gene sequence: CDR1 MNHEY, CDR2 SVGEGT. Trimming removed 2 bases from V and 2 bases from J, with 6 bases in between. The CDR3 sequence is CASSYTANYGYTF. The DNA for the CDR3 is TGTGCCAGCAGTTACACAGCCAACTATGGCTACACCTTC.

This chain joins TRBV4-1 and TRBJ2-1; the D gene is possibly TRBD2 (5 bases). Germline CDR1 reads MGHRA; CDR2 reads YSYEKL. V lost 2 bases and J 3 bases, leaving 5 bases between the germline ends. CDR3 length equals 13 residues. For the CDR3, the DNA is TGCGCCAGCAGCCAACGGGACTACAATGAGCAGTTCTTC. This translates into CASSQRDYNEQFF.